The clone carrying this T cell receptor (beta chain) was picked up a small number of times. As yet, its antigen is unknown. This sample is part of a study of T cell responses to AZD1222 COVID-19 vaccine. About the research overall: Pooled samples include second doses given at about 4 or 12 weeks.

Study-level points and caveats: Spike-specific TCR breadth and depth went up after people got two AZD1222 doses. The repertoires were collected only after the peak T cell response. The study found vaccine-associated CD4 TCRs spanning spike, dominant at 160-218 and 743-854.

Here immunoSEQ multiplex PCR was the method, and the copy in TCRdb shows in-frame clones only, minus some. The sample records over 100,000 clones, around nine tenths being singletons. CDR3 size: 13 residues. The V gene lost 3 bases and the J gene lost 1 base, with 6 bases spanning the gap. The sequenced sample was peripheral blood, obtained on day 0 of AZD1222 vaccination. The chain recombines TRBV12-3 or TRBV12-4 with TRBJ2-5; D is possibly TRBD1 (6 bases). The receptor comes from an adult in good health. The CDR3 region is CASSLGAQETQYF. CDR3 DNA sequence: TGTGCCAGCAGTTTGGGGGCCCAAGAGACCCAGTACTTC.